The 27 T cell receptor beta chains in this list originate from one sample, sequenced in a study of T cells after yellow fever vaccination. TCRdb re-called the 5' RACE reads with MiXCR, one entry per CDR3 protein. The table has some 400,000 distinct CDR3 sequences, around 6.5% seen once; the top ten hold over 12%. The material sequenced was PBMCs, taken 5 days after the yellow fever booster vaccination. These receptor sequences come from a man aged 30-40 years who received the YFV17D yellow fever vaccine.

This clonotype has just a few counts. This chain joins TRBV20-1 and TRBJ2-1; D may be TRBD2 (6 bases). CDR1 and CDR2 from the germline V gene are DFQATT and SNEGSKA (reference sequence). The CDR3 extends over 15 amino acids. Trimming stripped 1 base from V and 7 bases from J, with 17 bases between. The CDR3 coding sequence is TGCAGTGCTAGAGGGGGGTGGGGGAGGCTTAATGAGCAGTTCTTC. This sequence encodes CSARGGWGRLNEQFF.

Many counts were recorded for this clonotype. This rearrangement joins TRBV20-1 to TRBJ2-5; 7 positions match TRBD1. V lost 3 bases to trimming and J lost 0 bases; unmatched junction nucleotides: 7. This CDR3 has 15 residues. Germline-derived CDR1 and CDR2 are DFQATT and SNEGSKA (reference sequence). The CDR3: CSASRDSPYQETQYF. Written as DNA, the CDR3 is TGCAGTGCTAGCCGGGACAGCCCGTACCAAGAGACCCAGTACTTC.

The chain combines TRBV5-1 with TRBJ2-7; D might be TRBD1 (6 bases). The CDR3 is 14 residues long. Trimming took off 4 bases at V and 3 bases at J, with 14 bases between the two ends. Germline V gene lookup returns CDR1 SGHRS and CDR2 YFSETQ. Here the CDR3 reads CASSQDGRGYEQYF. CDR3 nucleotides: TGCGCCAGCAGCCAGGACGGCAGGGGCTACGAGCAGTACTTC. The entire variable domain, with the rest obtained from reference TRBV5-1 and TRBJ2-7, is as follows: KAGVTQTPRYLIKTRGQQVTLSCSPISGHRSVSWYQQTPGQGLQFLFEYFSETQRNKGNFPGRFSGRQFSNSRSEMNVSTLELGDSALYLCASSQDGRGYEQYFGPGTRLTVT.

This clonotype appeared many times. V gene TRBV7-6 combines with J gene TRBJ2-3; TRBD2 agrees at 11 bases. CDR1 is SGHVS and CDR2 is FNYEAQ in the germline V gene. This CDR3 has 17 amino acids. With 0 bases clipped from V and 5 bases from J, the junction kept 7 bases outside the gene matches. The CDR3 loop is CASSLASLAGGIDTQYF. In nucleotides, the CDR3 is TGTGCCAGCAGCTTAGCGTCCCTAGCGGGAGGTATAGATACGCAGTATTTT. The full variable domain, in which reference TRBV7-6 and TRBJ2-3 provide the parts outside the CDR3, is GAGVSQSPRYKVTKRGQDVALRCDPISGHVSLYWYRQALGQGPEFLTYFNYEAQQDKSGLPNDRFSAERPEGSISTLTIQRTEQRDSAMYRCASSLASLAGGIDTQYFGPGTRLTVL.

The chain links TRBV12-3 or TRBV12-4 to TRBJ2-2; tentative D call: TRBD2 (6 bases). This CDR3 has 16 amino acids. V dropped 7 bases and J dropped 2 bases, with 17 bases sitting between them. The CDR3 sequence is CASTLGVAVNTGELFF. CDR3 sequence (DNA): TGTGCCAGCACCTTGGGTGTAGCGGTTAACACCGGGGAGCTGTTTTTT.

At least ten counts were recorded for this clonotype. This chain links TRBV29-1 with TRBJ2-2, with 9 bases aligning to TRBD2. Germline-derived CDR1 and CDR2 are SQVTM and ANQGSEA. V trimming: 3 bases; J trimming: 4 bases; junction bases outside the gene matches: 3. This CDR3 spans 14 amino acids. CDR3 coding DNA: TGCAGCGTTGATTTAGCGGGAGCCACCGGGGAGCTGTTTTTT. This translates into CSVDLAGATGELFF.

The gene calls are TRBV5-6 and TRBJ2-5; TRBD1 is a possible D gene (6 bases). V was trimmed by 4 bases and J by 0 bases, leaving 16 bases between them. The CDR3 is 16 amino acids. The V gene's germline CDR1 is SGHDT and CDR2 YYEEEE. CDR3 sequence: CASSPLGTGYQETQYF. DNA for the CDR3: TGTGCCAGCAGCCCACTGGGAACAGGGTACCAAGAGACCCAGTACTTC.

This clonotype has just a few counts. V is TRBV7-3 and J is TRBJ2-1, with D maybe TRBD2 (6 bases). This CDR3 has 16 residues. Germline V gives CDR1 SGHTA, CDR2 FQGTGA. V was cut by 5 bases and J by 2 bases, with 16 bases left in between. CDR3 region: CASSTRDSATYNEQFF. The CDR3 region has the DNA TGTGCCAGCAGCACCCGGGACTCCGCTACCTACAATGAGCAGTTCTTC.

The chain links TRBV19 to TRBJ1-5, with a possible D match to TRBD1 (6 bases). The CDR3 length is 14 residues. V was trimmed by 6 bases and J by 4 bases, leaving 13 bases between them. Germline V CDR1 and CDR2: LNHDA, SQIVND (reference sequence). The CDR3 coding sequence is TGTGCCAGTAGACCGACAGGTAGTAATCAGCCCCAGCATTTT. It encodes CASRPTGSNQPQHF.

This clonotype was counted between two and nine times. J is TRBJ2-7 and V is TRBV30; D is perhaps TRBD1 (5 bases). V was pared by 4 bases and J by 1 base, with 14 bases between. The CDR3 extends over 14 amino acids. CDR1 is GTSNPN, CDR2 SVGIG, per germline (reference sequence). DNA for the CDR3: TGTGCCTGGATTCGTTATCAGGGATCCTACGAGCAGTACTTC. This encodes CAWIRYQGSYEQYF. Full variable domain (remainder filled in from reference TRBV30 and TRBJ2-7): SQTIHQWPATLVQPVGSPLSLECTVEGTSNPNLYWYRQAAGRGLQLLFYSVGIGQISSEVPQNLSASRPQDRQFILSSKKLLLSDSGFYLCAWIRYQGSYEQYFGPGTRLTVT.

The CDR3 coding sequence is TGTGCCAGCAGCTTAGCCGCGGGACAGGGCCCGGGGAAGGCTAGCGGAGACGAGCAGTACTTC. This gives the protein CASSLAAGQGPGKASGDEQYF. V is TRBV7-2 and J is TRBJ2-7, with TRBD1 matching 9 bases. Looked up from germline, CDR1 is SGHTA and CDR2 is FQGNSA. The CDR3 is 21 amino acids. Trimming took 0 bases from V and 5 from J; bases not matched to a gene: 23.

This clonotype was counted a few times. The DNA of the CDR3 is TGTGCCAGCAGTGAAGCAGGGTTTGATGAAGCTTTCTTT. It translates to CASSEAGFDEAFF. This chain uses TRBV6-1 with TRBJ1-1; D unclear. Trimming left V 0 bases short and J 7 bases short, with 9 bases between. The germline CDR1 and CDR2 sequences are MNHNS and SASEGT. This CDR3 has 13 amino acids.

The V call is TRBV7-2, the J call TRBJ1-2, with 7 nucleotides matching TRBD1. Germline V CDR1 and CDR2: SGHTA, FQGNSA. The V gene end was trimmed by 5 bases and the J gene end by 1 base; junction bases not matched to a gene: 4. The CDR3 totals 14 residues. The CDR3 nucleotides read TGTGCCAGCAGCCAATACAGGGGTAACTATGGCTACACCTTC. It yields the protein CASSQYRGNYGYTF.

The rearrangement joins TRBV6-2 or TRBV6-3 to TRBJ2-7; D not certain. This CDR3 contains 11 residues. Trimming cost V 6 bases and J 6 bases, with 9 bases left between them. Germline CDR1 reads MNHEY; CDR2 reads SVGEGT. CDR3 coding DNA: TGTGCCAGCAGCCCGTTGATCGAGCAGTACTTC. This translates into CASSPLIEQYF.

The chain employs TRBV20-1 and TRBJ2-1; TRBD2 agrees at 9 bases. The V gene end was trimmed by 5 bases and the J gene end by 7 bases; junction bases not matched to a gene: 12. Germline V gene lookup returns CDR1 DFQATT and CDR2 SNEGSKA (reference sequence). The CDR3 contains 15 residues. The CDR3 reads CSARVAGASKNEQFF. CDR3 nucleotides: TGCAGTGCTCGAGTAGCGGGAGCTTCGAAGAATGAGCAGTTCTTC.

The chain carries TRBV6-5 and TRBJ2-5, with TRBD2 matching 10 bases. With V trimmed by 0 bases and J by 4 bases, 11 bases remained unmatched. The CDR3 is 18 amino acids. Germline V gives CDR1 MNHEY, CDR2 SVGAGI. The CDR3 region has the DNA TGTGCCAGCAGTTACTCTGGACTAGCGGTCGTCAGGGGAGAGACCCAGTACTTC. It codes for CASSYSGLAVVRGETQYF.

V is TRBV27 and J is TRBJ2-1; 7 bases agree with TRBD2. This CDR3 contains 16 residues. The germline V gene encodes CDR1 MNHEY and CDR2 SMNVEV (reference sequence). Trimming removed 4 bases from V and 4 bases from J; junction bases left unmatched: 10. The CDR3 loop reads CASSSMGEGTYNEQFF. DNA for the CDR3: TGTGCCAGCAGTTCAATGGGGGAGGGGACTTACAATGAGCAGTTCTTC.

This clonotype occurred many times. This rearrangement joins TRBV18 to TRBJ1-1; 7 bases match TRBD1. From germline, CDR1 is KGHSH and CDR2 LQKENI. There are 14 residues in the CDR3. After removal of 3 bases from V and 2 bases from J, the junction contained 3 bases not matched to a gene. CDR3 region: CASSPTGANTEAFF. The CDR3 coding sequence is TGTGCCAGCTCACCTACAGGGGCCAACACTGAAGCTTTCTTT. Full variable domain (rest looked up from reference TRBV18 and TRBJ1-1): NAGVMQNPRHLVRRRGQEARLRCSPMKGHSHVYWYRQLPEEGLKFMVYLQKENIIDESGMPKERFSAEFPKEGPSILRIQQVVRGDSAAYFCASSPTGANTEAFFGQGTRLTVV.

This clonotype was observed at least ten times. The chain combines TRBV20-1 with TRBJ2-7, with unresolved D. Germline CDR1 reads DFQATT; CDR2 reads SNEGSKA (reference sequence). The CDR3 is 13 amino acids. Trimming left V 0 bases short and J 2 bases short, with 8 bases between. This chain's CDR3 is CSARDSRAYEQYF. CDR3 nucleotides: TGCAGTGCTAGAGATTCCCGGGCCTACGAGCAGTACTTC.

The genes are TRBV14 and TRBJ1-4; weak D call: TRBD1 (5 bases). CDR3 length equals 14 residues. V shed 4 bases and J shed 5 bases, with 11 bases lying between them. The germline CDR1 and CDR2 sequences are SGHDN and FVKESK. CDR3 DNA sequence: TGTGCCAGCAGCCTTGGGGGAGTCAATGAAAAACTGTTTTTT. Translating gives CASSLGGVNEKLFF.

Concerning this clonotype itself: With a much larger clone just one base away, this may be a read error. This chain's CDR3 is CSGSRASGTGELSF. The CDR3 bases are TGCAGCGGAAGCCGGGCTAGCGGCACCGGGGAGCTGTCTTTT. The genes are TRBV29-1 and TRBJ2-2; 7 bases are shared with TRBD2. The CDR3 is 14 residues long. Per germline, CDR1 SQVTM and CDR2 ANQGSEA.

At least ten counts were recorded for this clonotype. The rearrangement links TRBV5-5 to TRBJ1-2, with D hard to call. The CDR3 covers 12 residues. CDR1 is SGHKS, CDR2 YYEKEE, per germline (reference sequence). Trimming shortened V by 4 bases and J by 13 bases, and 17 bases separated the two germline ends. CDR3 bases: TGTGCCAGCAGCCCCTTCGGGAACTCCCCCACCTTC. Its protein product is CASSPFGNSPTF. Variable domain in full (rest from reference TRBV5-5 and TRBJ1-2): DAGVTQSPTHLIKTRGQQVTLRCSPISGHKSVSWYQQVLGQGPQFIFQYYEKEERGRGNFPDRFSARQFPNYSSELNVNALLLGDSALYLCASSPFGNSPTFGSGTRLTVV.

This clonotype was detected only a few times. The V call is TRBV12-3 or TRBV12-4, the J call TRBJ2-4; D ambiguous. V lost 1 base and J lost 3, with 7 bases in between. This CDR3 comprises 14 residues. For the CDR3, the DNA is TGTGCCAGCAGTTTAGAGGTTGTCAAAAACATTCAGTACTTC. Protein sequence: CASSLEVVKNIQYF.

A few counts support this clonotype. The gene calls are TRBV7-9 and TRBJ2-1; D tentatively fits TRBD1 or TRBD2 (5 bases each). CDR3 length: 15 residues. From germline, CDR1 is SEHNR and CDR2 FQNEAQ (reference sequence). V lost 3 bases and J 3 bases, leaving 12 bases between the germline ends. Here the CDR3 DNA reads TGTGCCAGCAGCTTTTGGGGGAGACGCTACAATGAGCAGTTCTTC. Translation gives CASSFWGRRYNEQFF.

This clonotype has a count of ten or more. The J gene is TRBJ2-1, the V gene TRBV20-1; tentatively, D is TRBD1 (6 bases). CDR3 length equals 13 residues. V was clipped by 4 bases and J by 12 bases, with 19 bases between them. Germline CDR1 is DFQATT and CDR2 is SNEGSKA (reference sequence). CDR3 protein: CSAILGTFDGQFF. The CDR3 DNA reads TGCAGTGCTATCCTTGGGACATTCGATGGGCAGTTCTTC.

The table lists this clonotype with many counts. The chain carries TRBV20-1 and TRBJ2-5; either TRBD1 or TRBD2 may supply D (6 bases each). This CDR3 comprises 15 residues. Germline V gives CDR1 DFQATT, CDR2 SNEGSKA (reference sequence). Trimming left V 3 bases short and J 6 bases short, with 20 bases between. The CDR3 DNA reads TGCAGTGCTAGGCGCCAGGGGACTCTCCACCAGACCCAGTACTTC. It specifies CSARRQGTLHQTQYF.

The gene calls are TRBV5-1 and TRBJ2-7; D is uncertain. Between the trimmed V and J ends, which lost 6 bases and 3 bases, there was a span of 19 bases. In germline, CDR1 is SGHRS, CDR2 YFSETQ. The CDR3 runs 15 residues. CDR3 coding DNA: TGCGCCAGCACCTCAACACCGGGCCCTAACTACGAGCAGTACTTC. It encodes CASTSTPGPNYEQYF.